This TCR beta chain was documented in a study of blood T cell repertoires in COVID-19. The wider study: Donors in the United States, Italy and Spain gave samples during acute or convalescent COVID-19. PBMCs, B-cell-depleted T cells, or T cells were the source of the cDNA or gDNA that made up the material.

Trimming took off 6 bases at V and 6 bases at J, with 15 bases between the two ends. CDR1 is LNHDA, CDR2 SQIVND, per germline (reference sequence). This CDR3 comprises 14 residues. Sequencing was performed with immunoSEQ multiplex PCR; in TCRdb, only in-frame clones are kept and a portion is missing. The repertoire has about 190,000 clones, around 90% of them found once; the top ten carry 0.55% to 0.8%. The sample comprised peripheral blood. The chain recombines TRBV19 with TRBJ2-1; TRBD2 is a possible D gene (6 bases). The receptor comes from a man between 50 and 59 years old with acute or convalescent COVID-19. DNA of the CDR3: TGTGCCAGTAGCCGACTAGAAGGCGTCAATGAGCAGTTCTTC. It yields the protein CASSRLEGVNEQFF.